This T cell receptor beta chain was retrieved from a study of T-cell reconstitution after alpha-beta-depleted transplantation in children. Preparation of the TCRbeta library was carried out with unique molecular identifiers. Via MiXCR, TCRdb re-called the PCR reads, giving one row per CDR3 protein. The sample records some 220,000 distinct CDR3 sequences, 8% to 9.5% being singletons. V lost 1 base and J 5 bases, leaving 23 bases between the germline ends. The CDR3 sequence is 18 residues long. Germline CDR1 reads LGHDT; CDR2 reads YNNKEL (reference sequence). This TCR came from a human donor who donated a stem cell graft to a child with acute lymphoblastic leukemia. This rearrangement joins TRBV3-1 to TRBJ2-5; tentatively, D is TRBD1 (5 bases). The sequences come from PBMCs from the stem cell graft donor, collected from the stem cell graft. CDR3 sequence reads: CASSQGASRQKPRETQYF. The DNA for the CDR3 is TGTGCCAGCAGCCAAGGGGCAAGTAGACAGAAGCCTAGGGAGACCCAGTACTTC.